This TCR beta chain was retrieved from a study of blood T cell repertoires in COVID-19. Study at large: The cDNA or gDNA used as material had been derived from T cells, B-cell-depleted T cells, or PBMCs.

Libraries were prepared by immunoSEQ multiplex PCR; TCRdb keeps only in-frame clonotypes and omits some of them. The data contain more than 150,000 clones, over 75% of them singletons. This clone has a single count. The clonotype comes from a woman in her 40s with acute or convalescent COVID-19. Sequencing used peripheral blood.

This CDR3 reads CASSLTPGWNTGELFF. The CDR3 coding sequence is TGTGCCAGCAGTCTCACCCCAGGGTGGAACACCGGGGAGCTGTTTTTT. V is TRBV6-4 and J is TRBJ2-2; D might be TRBD1 (5 bases). Germline V gene sequence: CDR1 MRHNA, CDR2 SNTAGT. The CDR3 is 16 amino acids. With 5 bases removed from V and 1 base from J, the gap between germline ends came to 14 bases.